This passage covers 5 T cell receptor beta chains from one sample sequenced in a study of shared clonotypes between healthy human individuals. Profiled with immunoSEQ multiplex PCR; TCRdb holds only in-frame clones, not every one. Of roughly 2.2 million clones detected, just under 95% appear once; the ten largest clones hold around 0.38%. The sample was naive CD4+ T cells from PBMCs. Subset of the sample: CD45RA+ positively selected. These receptors originate from a man younger than 35 in good health. Some clones in this sample may be carry-over from other donors' samples.

Only one count was recorded for this clone. The V call is TRBV5-1, the J call TRBJ1-3, with 9 nucleotides matching TRBD1. Unmatched junction bases numbered 12, after V lost 4 bases and J lost 4 bases. This CDR3 is built from 17 residues. Germline V lookup: CDR1 SGHRS, CDR2 YFSETQ. The CDR3 DNA reads TGCGCCAGCAGCGACCGATGGGACAGGGCAGCGGGAAACACCATATATTTT. This sequence encodes CASSDRWDRAAGNTIYF.

The gene calls are TRBV25-1 and TRBJ2-3; TRBD2 is a possible D gene (5 bases). Germline V gene sequence: CDR1 MGHDK, CDR2 SYGVNS. The length of the CDR3 is 13 residues. The germline V and J ends were trimmed by 4 bases and 4 bases, with 9 bases remaining between them. DNA of the CDR3: TGTGCCAGCAGTGTGAGGGTGGCAGATACGCAGTATTTT. It translates to CASSVRVADTQYF.

This rearrangement joins TRBV5-4 to TRBJ2-7, with no clear D. The CDR3 contains 13 residues. Trimming cost V 1 base and J 8 bases, with 13 bases left between them. CDR1 SGHNT and CDR2 YYREEE come from the germline V gene (reference sequence). The CDR3 DNA reads as TGTGCCAGCAGCTTGTACCCTCTAGGGAAGCAGTACTTC. It yields the protein CASSLYPLGKQYF. Filled out from reference TRBV5-4 and TRBJ2-7, the complete variable domain reads ETGVTQSPTHLIKTRGQQVTLRCSSQSGHNTVSWYQQALGQGPQFIFQYYREEENGRGNFPPRFSGLQFPNYSSELNVNALELDDSALYLCASSLYPLGKQYFGPGTRLTVT.

This rearrangement joins TRBV13 to TRBJ1-1; D is perhaps TRBD1 (5 bases). Germline lookup yields CDR1 PRHDT and CDR2 FYEKMQ (reference sequence). The CDR3 loop spans 14 amino acids. Trimming shortened V by 3 bases and J by 4 bases, and 12 bases separated the two germline ends. The CDR3 nucleotides are TGTGCCAGCAGCTTCGCCGCAGGGCGCACTGAAGCTTTCTTT. Translating it yields CASSFAAGRTEAFF.

V and J are TRBV7-8 and TRBJ2-3, with 9 positions matching TRBD2. The V segment lost 0 bases and the J segment 10 bases; nucleotides outside the gene matches: 11. The germline V gene encodes CDR1 SGHVS and CDR2 FQNEAQ. The CDR3 contains 16 residues. The CDR3 DNA follows: TGTGCCAGCAGCTTAGCGACTAGCGGCGCTGCAGGTTCGCAGTATTTT. The encoded protein is CASSLATSGAAGSQYF.